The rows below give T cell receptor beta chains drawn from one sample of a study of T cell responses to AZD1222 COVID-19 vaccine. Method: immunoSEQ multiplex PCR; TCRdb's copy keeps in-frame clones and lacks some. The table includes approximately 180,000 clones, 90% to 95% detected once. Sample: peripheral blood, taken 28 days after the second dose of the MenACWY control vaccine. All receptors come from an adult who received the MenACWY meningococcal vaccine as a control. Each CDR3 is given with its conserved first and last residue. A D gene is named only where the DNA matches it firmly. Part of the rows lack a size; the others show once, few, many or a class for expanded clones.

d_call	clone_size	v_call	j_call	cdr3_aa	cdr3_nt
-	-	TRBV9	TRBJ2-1	CASSVNRDSPNYNEQFF	TGTGCCAGCAGCGTAAACCGGGACTCCCCTAACTACAATGAGCAGTTCTTC
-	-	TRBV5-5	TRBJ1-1	CASSLNRGSTEAFF	TGTGCCAGCAGCTTGAACAGAGGTAGCACTGAAGCTTTCTTT
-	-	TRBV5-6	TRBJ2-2	CASSVDTSGELFF	TGTGCCAGCAGCGTGGACACCTCCGGGGAGCTGTTTTTT
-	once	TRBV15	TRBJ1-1	CATSRDRNTNTEAFF	TGTGCCACCAGCAGAGATCGGAACACCAACACTGAAGCTTTCTTT
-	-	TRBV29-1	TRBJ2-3	CSVTGPSTDTQYF	TGCAGCGTCACAGGGCCTAGCACAGATACGCAGTATTTT
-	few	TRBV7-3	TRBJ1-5	CASSPGGRFNQPQHF	TGTGCCAGCAGCCCGGGGGGCAGGTTTAATCAGCCCCAGCATTTT
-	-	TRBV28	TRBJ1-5	CASIQGTYNQPQHF	TGTGCCAGCATCCAGGGGACCTACAATCAGCCCCAGCATTTT
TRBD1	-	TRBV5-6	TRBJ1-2	CASSTRGQGAYGYTF	TGTGCCAGCAGCACTAGAGGGCAGGGGGCGTATGGCTACACCTTC
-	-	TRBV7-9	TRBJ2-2	CASSSMLSLGSSGELFF	TGTGCCAGCAGCTCGATGCTTAGTCTTGGATCGTCCGGGGAGCTGTTTTTT
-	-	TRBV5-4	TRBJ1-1	CASSLGLISGDTEAFF	TGTGCCAGCAGCTTGGGACTTATTTCTGGGGACACTGAAGCTTTCTTT
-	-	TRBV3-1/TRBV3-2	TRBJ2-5	CASSIPLLGEGRSRETQYF	TGTGCCAGCAGCATCCCCCTCCTTGGAGAGGGTCGGAGCAGGGAGACCCAGTACTTC
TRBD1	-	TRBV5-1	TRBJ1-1	CASSGGQGAQAFF	TGCGCCAGCAGCGGCGGACAGGGGGCGCAAGCTTTCTTT
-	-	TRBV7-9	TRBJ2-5	CASSPSIGRETQYF	TGTGCCAGCAGCCCCTCGATTGGGAGGGAGACCCAGTACTTC
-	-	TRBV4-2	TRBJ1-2	CASSQGQRQQIGYTF	TGTGCCAGCAGCCAAGGACAAAGGCAGCAGATTGGCTACACCTTC
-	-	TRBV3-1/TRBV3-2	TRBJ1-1	CASSQLREGNTEAFF	TGTGCCAGCAGTCAACTCAGGGAGGGGAACACTGAAGCTTTCTTT
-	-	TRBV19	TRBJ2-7	CASDKGGTAYPYEQYF	TGTGCCAGTGATAAGGGCGGGACAGCCTACCCCTACGAGCAGTACTTC
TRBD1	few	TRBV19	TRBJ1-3	CASIRTGGNGNTIYF	TGTGCCAGTATCCGGACAGGGGGAAATGGAAACACCATATATTTT
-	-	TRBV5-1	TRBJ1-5	CASSLGQGSNQPQHF	TGCGCCAGTAGTCTGGGGCAGGGCAGCAATCAGCCCCAGCATTTT
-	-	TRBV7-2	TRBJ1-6	CASSLMDGSPLHF	TGTGCCAGCAGCTTAATGGACGGTTCACCCCTCCACTTT
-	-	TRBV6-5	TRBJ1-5	CASRTTGNNQPQHF	TGTGCCAGCAGAACAACAGGAAACAATCAGCCCCAGCATTTT
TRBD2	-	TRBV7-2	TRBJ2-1	CASSFGLAGRSEQFF	TGTGCCAGCAGCTTTGGACTAGCGGGGCGAAGTGAGCAGTTCTTC
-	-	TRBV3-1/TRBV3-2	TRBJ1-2	CASSRTGKGGYTF	TGTGCCAGCAGCCGAACAGGGAAGGGTGGCTACACCTTC
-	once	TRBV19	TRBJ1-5	CASSSLGSGNQPQHF	TGTGCCAGTAGTAGCCTGGGTTCGGGCAATCAGCCCCAGCATTTT
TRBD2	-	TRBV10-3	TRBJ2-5	CAISSSGGDETQYF	TGTGCCATCAGTTCTAGCGGGGGCGACGAGACCCAGTACTTC
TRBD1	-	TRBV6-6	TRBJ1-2	CASSYSVRGSYGYTF	TGTGCCAGCAGTTACTCGGTCAGGGGGTCCTATGGCTACACCTTC
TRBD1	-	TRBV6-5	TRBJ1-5	CASSYAGGGNQPQHF	TGTGCCAGCAGTTACGCAGGGGGGGGCAATCAGCCCCAGCATTTT
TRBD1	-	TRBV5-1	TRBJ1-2	CASRTGQKANYGYTF	TGCGCCAGCAGGACGGGACAGAAAGCAAACTATGGCTACACCTTC
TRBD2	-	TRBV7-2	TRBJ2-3	CASGRTSEVDTQYF	TGTGCCAGCGGGAGGACTAGTGAGGTAGATACGCAGTATTTT
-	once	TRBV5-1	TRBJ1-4	CASSLGGRVGEKLFF	TGCGCCAGCAGCTTGGGGGGCAGAGTCGGCGAAAAACTGTTTTTT
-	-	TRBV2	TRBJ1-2	CASSLQEDYGYTF	TGTGCCAGCAGCCTTCAGGAAGACTATGGCTACACCTTC
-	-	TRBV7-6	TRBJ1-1	CASSLGVGTEAFF	TGTGCCAGCAGCCTAGGGGTCGGGACTGAAGCTTTCTTT
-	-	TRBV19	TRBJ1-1	CASSKQGNTEAFF	TGTGCCAGTAGTAAGCAGGGGAACACTGAAGCTTTCTTT
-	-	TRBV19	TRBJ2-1	CASRRSGSPGYNEQFF	TGTGCCAGTAGGAGATCGGGATCTCCTGGGTACAATGAGCAGTTCTTC
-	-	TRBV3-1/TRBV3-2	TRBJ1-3	CASSQDMTVSGNTIYF	TGTGCCAGCAGCCAAGATATGACAGTCTCTGGAAACACCATATATTTT
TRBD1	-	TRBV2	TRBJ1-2	CASIPGTAMSYTF	TGTGCCAGCATACCCGGGACAGCTATGAGCTACACCTTC
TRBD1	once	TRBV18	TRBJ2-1	CASSQGQANNEQFF	TGTGCCAGCTCACAGGGACAGGCTAACAATGAGCAGTTCTTC
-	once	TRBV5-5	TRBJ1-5	CASSTSGGNQPQHF	TGTGCCAGCAGCACCTCGGGCGGCAATCAGCCCCAGCATTTT
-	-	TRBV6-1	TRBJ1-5	CASSEARGQPQHF	TGTGCCAGCAGTGAAGCGCGAGGTCAGCCCCAGCATTTT
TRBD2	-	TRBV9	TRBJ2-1	CASSATGGAFYNEQFF	TGTGCCAGCAGCGCGACGGGGGGTGCTTTCTACAATGAGCAGTTCTTC
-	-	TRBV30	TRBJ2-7	CAWSPNPGEQYF	TGTGCCTGGAGTCCTAACCCTGGAGAGCAGTACTTC
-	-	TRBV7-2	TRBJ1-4	CASSPARAVREKLFF	TGTGCCAGCAGCCCAGCCAGAGCAGTGCGGGAAAAACTGTTTTTT
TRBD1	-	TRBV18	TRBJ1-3	CASSPLEGAFGNTIYF	TGTGCCAGCTCCCCATTGGAGGGGGCTTTTGGAAACACCATATATTTT
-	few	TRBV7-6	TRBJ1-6	CASSKREAASSYNSPLHF	TGTGCCAGCAGCAAACGGGAGGCAGCGTCCTCCTATAATTCACCCCTCCACTTT
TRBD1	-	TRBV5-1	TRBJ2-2	CASRLTGGAVGELFF	TGCGCCAGCAGGCTAACAGGGGGCGCAGTCGGGGAGCTGTTTTTT
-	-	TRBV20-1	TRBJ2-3	CSASGGGRRHRDTQYF	TGCAGTGCTAGTGGCGGGGGCCGCAGACATAGGGATACGCAGTATTTT
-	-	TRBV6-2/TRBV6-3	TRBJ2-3	CASSYSTFSYTQYF	TGTGCCAGCAGTTACTCGACGTTTTCATATACGCAGTATTTT
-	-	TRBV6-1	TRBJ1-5	CASSEVGRGNQPQHF	TGTGCCAGCAGTGAAGTGGGACGGGGCAATCAGCCCCAGCATTTT
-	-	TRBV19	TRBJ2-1	CASSTRTGRSYNEQFF	TGTGCCAGTAGTACGCGAACGGGCCGCTCCTACAATGAGCAGTTCTTC
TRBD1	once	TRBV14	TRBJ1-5	CASSQDEMGQGESTNQPQHF	TGTGCCAGCAGCCAAGATGAGATGGGACAGGGGGAATCAACTAATCAGCCCCAGCATTTT
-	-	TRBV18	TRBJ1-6	CASSPAGDNSPLHF	TGTGCCAGCTCACCGGCAGGGGATAATTCACCCCTCCACTTT
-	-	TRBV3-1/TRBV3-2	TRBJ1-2	CASSPGYYGYTF	TGTGCCAGCAGCCCGGGGTACTATGGCTACACCTTC
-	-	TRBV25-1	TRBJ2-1	CASSLEGHGREQFF	TGTGCCAGCAGCCTCGAAGGACACGGCAGGGAGCAGTTCTTC
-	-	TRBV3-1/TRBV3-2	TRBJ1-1	CASSQGPGPQAFF	TGTGCCAGCAGCCAGGGGCCGGGGCCTCAAGCTTTCTTT
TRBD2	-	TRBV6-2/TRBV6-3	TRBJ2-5	CASSPRTSGTRTQYF	TGTGCCAGCAGTCCACGGACTAGCGGGACGAGGACCCAGTACTTC
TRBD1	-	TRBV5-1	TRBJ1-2	CASSLGPGTGTGYTF	TGCGCCAGCAGCTTGGGGCCCGGGACAGGAACTGGCTACACCTTC
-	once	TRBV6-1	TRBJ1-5	CASSELQFQPQHF	TGTGCCAGCAGTGAGCTACAGTTTCAGCCCCAGCATTTT
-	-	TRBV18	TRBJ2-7	CASSPQPEGYEQYF	TGTGCCAGCTCACCCCAGCCGGAGGGCTACGAGCAGTACTTC
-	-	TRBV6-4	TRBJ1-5	CASSQTEGAQPQHF	TGTGCCAGCAGTCAGACAGAAGGAGCTCAGCCCCAGCATTTT
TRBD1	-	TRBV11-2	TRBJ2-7	CASSARTGATYEQYF	TGTGCCAGCAGCGCTCGGACAGGGGCGACTTACGAGCAGTACTTC